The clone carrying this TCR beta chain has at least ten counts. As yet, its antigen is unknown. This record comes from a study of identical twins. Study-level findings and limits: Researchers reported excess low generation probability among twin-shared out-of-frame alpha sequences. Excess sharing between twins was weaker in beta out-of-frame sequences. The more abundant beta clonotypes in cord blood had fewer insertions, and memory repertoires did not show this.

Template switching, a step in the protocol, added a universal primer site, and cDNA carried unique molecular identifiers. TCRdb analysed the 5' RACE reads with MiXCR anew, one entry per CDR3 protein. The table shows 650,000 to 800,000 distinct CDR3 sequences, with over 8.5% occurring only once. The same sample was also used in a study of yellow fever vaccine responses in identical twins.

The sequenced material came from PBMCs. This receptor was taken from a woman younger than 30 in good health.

As DNA, the CDR3 is TGCGCCAGCAGCCAATTTCGGAGCTCCTACGAGCAGTACTTC. This encodes CASSQFRSSYEQYF. The chain uses TRBV4-3 and TRBJ2-7; D unclear. Germline-derived CDR1 and CDR2 are LGHNA and YSLEER. This CDR3 contains 14 residues. V was pared by 2 bases and J by 0 bases, with 8 bases between.